This TCR beta chain came from a study of T cell responses to AZD1222 COVID-19 vaccine. Only in-frame clones appear in the TCRdb table, and some are missing; sequencing was by immunoSEQ multiplex PCR. The sample includes some 170,000 clones, about 90% seen only once; the top ten take around 4%. Sequencing used peripheral blood, obtained on day 0 of MenACWY control vaccination. The source is an adult in good health.

CDR3 DNA: TGTGCCAGCAGCCTGACCGGGACAGGGGGCACTGAAGCTTTCTTT. Its protein is CASSLTGTGGTEAFF. The rearrangement links TRBV3-1 (or the pseudogene TRBV3-2) to TRBJ1-1, with TRBD1 identical over 11 bases. This CDR3 region has 15 residues. Germline lookup yields CDR1 LGHDT and CDR2 YNNKEL (reference sequence). The V segment lost 4 bases and the J segment 4 bases; nucleotides outside the gene matches: 5.